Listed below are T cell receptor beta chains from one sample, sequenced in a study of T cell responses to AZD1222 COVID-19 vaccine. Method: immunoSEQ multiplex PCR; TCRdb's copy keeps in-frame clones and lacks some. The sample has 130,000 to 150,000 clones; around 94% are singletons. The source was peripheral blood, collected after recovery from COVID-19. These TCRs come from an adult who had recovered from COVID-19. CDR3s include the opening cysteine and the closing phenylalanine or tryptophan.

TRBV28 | CASSLWDRENYGYTF
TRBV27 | CASSSPRGGRAQETQYF
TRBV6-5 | CATRKGLSYNEQFF
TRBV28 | CASSPDRESSVLTF
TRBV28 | CASKGRGESEQYF
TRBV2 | CASSADSQNQPQHF
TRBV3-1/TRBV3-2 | CASSHRRGMGEQFF
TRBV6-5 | CASSYSLGQEYNEQFF
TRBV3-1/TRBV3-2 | CASSLGLGGGWGYEQYF
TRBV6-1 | CASSDPESGRSNIQYF
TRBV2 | CASSERVPSTDTQYF
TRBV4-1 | CASSQVVTDYYGYTF
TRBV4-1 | CASSRGLSNQPQHF
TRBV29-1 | CSVQETGTGLSEQYF
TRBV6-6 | CASRGTGRPGYTF
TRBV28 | CASSFNGPSNQPQHF
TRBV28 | CASSSQASGGSRRRYEQYF
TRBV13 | CASRKGTRSYNEQFF
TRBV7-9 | CASSSDRVIHEQYF
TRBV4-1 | CASSQEGQTLYYEQYF
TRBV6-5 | CASSPLAGAYNEQFF
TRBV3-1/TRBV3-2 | CASSQDTPGPGNTIYF
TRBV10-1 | CASSGGQSYNEQFF
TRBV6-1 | CASSSTGMYGYTF
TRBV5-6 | CASSLRGWDSPLHF
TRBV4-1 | CASSHGRERELYF
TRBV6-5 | CASSYSDRNYGYTF
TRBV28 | CASRTGTGTEAFF
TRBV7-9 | CASSLEMYEQFF
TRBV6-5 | CASSRGAGGHNEQFF
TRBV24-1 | CATSDPLAGGPGNEQFF
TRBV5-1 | CASSLRPNEKLFF
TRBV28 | CASSLLRGNNQPQHF
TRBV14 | CASSQGQYNQPQHF
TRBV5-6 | CASSLDDYGYTF
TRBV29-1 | CSVEESGRGIYEQYF
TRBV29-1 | CSVETGVSYEQYF
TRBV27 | CASSSLSYRATNEKLFF
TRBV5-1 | CASSDTSTNEKLFF
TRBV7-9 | CASSLDRGTEAFF
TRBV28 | CASSLSLFGNEQYF
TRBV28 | CASSPQTGGVTEAFF
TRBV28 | CASSFSKAPGANVLTF
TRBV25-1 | CASSRDWNTEAFF
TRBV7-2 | CASSEGQGASGSPLHF